These 27 T cell receptor beta chains originate from one sample sequenced in a study of T-cell reconstitution after alpha-beta-depleted transplantation in children. Whole-study results and caveats: One year post-transplant, T-cell counts and diversity were largely derived from T cells produced anew.

Their specific antigens are unknown. Using unique molecular identifiers, the investigators prepared the TCRbeta library. TCRdb recomputed calls from the PCR reads with MiXCR, one row per CDR3 protein. The sample holds a few hundred thousand distinct CDR3 sequences, over 7% seen once. The input for sequencing was peripheral blood, taken 360 days after TCRalphabeta/CD19-depleted stem cell transplant. The receptors derive from a female patient between 2 and 15 years old who had a stem cell transplant for Fanconi anemia, so the T cells may come from the graft donor.

This clonotype appeared many times. V usage is TRBV7-2 and J usage is TRBJ2-1; tentative D call: TRBD2 (5 bases). Germline-derived CDR1 and CDR2 are SGHTA and FQGNSA. The CDR3 has 14 residues. V lost 5 bases and J lost 0, with 8 bases in between. CDR3 protein: CASSTAVSYNEQFF. The CDR3 DNA reads TGTGCCAGCAGCACAGCGGTCTCCTACAATGAGCAGTTCTTC.

This clonotype was picked up many times. The CDR3 DNA is TGTGCCAGCAGAGACAGGGTGTCGACTGAAGCTTTCTTT. This encodes CASRDRVSTEAFF. This chain connects TRBV6-2 or TRBV6-3 to TRBJ1-1, with 7 bases matching TRBD1. Per germline, CDR1 MNHEY and CDR2 SVGEGT. This CDR3 comprises 13 residues. The junction had 6 bases not matched to a gene; V was cut back by 6 bases and J by 5 bases.

At least ten counts were recorded for this clonotype. The J gene is TRBJ1-5, the V gene TRBV5-1; D is undetermined. Looked up from germline, CDR1 is SGHRS and CDR2 is YFSETQ. The V gene lost 0 bases and the J gene lost 11 bases, with 12 bases spanning the gap. CDR3 length equals 13 residues. For the CDR3, the DNA is TGCGCCAGCAGCTTGGACCAGGCCTATGCCCAGCATTTT. Protein product: CASSLDQAYAQHF.

There are many counts of this clonotype. The chain employs TRBV20-1 and TRBJ2-3; 10 bases match TRBD2. V was clipped by 2 bases and J by 2 bases; unmatched bases: 4. CDR3 length: 15 residues. Germline V CDR1 and CDR2: DFQATT, SNEGSKA (reference sequence). The CDR3 nucleotides are TGCAGTGCTAGAAGGACTAGCGGATTCACAGATACGCAGTATTTT. This translates into CSARRTSGFTDTQYF.

The sample holds many counts of this clonotype. The rearrangement links TRBV20-1 to TRBJ2-7; 10 bases line up with TRBD2. Germline-derived CDR1 and CDR2 are DFQATT and SNEGSKA (reference sequence). J was trimmed by 2 bases and V by 6 bases; bases with no gene match: 4. This CDR3 contains 13 residues. CDR3 protein: CSAPLAGTYEQYF. The CDR3 coding sequence is TGCAGTGCGCCACTAGCGGGGACCTACGAGCAGTACTTC.

The chain combines TRBV29-1 with TRBJ2-1; a possible D gene is TRBD1 (5 bases). CDR1 is SQVTM and CDR2 is ANQGSEA in the germline V gene. V was cut by 4 bases and J by 9 bases, with 10 bases left in between. This CDR3 is built from 11 residues. CDR3 in amino acids: CSVVSRGEQFF. CDR3 coding DNA: TGCAGCGTTGTGAGTAGGGGTGAGCAGTTCTTC.

This clonotype has just a few counts. The chain employs TRBV24-1 and TRBJ2-7, with 8 nucleotides matching TRBD1. V lost 9 bases, J lost 0 bases, and 6 bases stayed unmatched. CDR1 is KGHDR, CDR2 SFDVKD, per germline. The CDR3 runs 14 residues. CDR3 protein: CATQGAGISYEQYF. DNA of the CDR3: TGTGCCACCCAGGGGGCGGGAATCTCCTACGAGCAGTACTTC.

The sample holds many counts of this clonotype. This chain joins TRBV12-3 or TRBV12-4 and TRBJ2-5, with 15 bases fitting TRBD2. The CDR3 loop spans 16 amino acids. Germline trimming cut 6 bases from V and 4 bases from J; bases unmatched to any gene: 6. CDR3 nucleotides: TGTGCCAGCAGAGGACTAGCGGGGGGGCCCGGAGAGACCCAGTACTTC. Translated, it gives CASRGLAGGPGETQYF.

The table lists this clonotype with a few counts. V and J are TRBV7-9 and TRBJ2-4, with 7 bases aligning to TRBD1. The CDR3 runs to 15 residues. Germline values: CDR1 SEHNR, CDR2 FQNEAQ (reference sequence). V shed 5 bases and J 6 bases; nucleotides not matched to a gene: 10. DNA of the CDR3: TGTGCCAGCAGCCCAAAGGGGACAGAGGGAAACATTCAGTACTTC. Its translation is CASSPKGTEGNIQYF. The variable domain in full, completed from reference TRBV7-9 and TRBJ2-4, reads DTGVSQNPRHKITKRGQNVTFRCDPISEHNRLYWYRQTLGQGPEFLTYFQNEAQLEKSRLLSDRFSAERPKGSFSTLEIQRTEQGDSAMYLCASSPKGTEGNIQYFGAGTRLSVL.

In this sample, this clonotype turned up many times. The rearrangement links TRBV5-1 to TRBJ2-7; 10 bases line up with TRBD1. CDR1 and CDR2 from the germline V gene are SGHRS and YFSETQ. The CDR3 spans 17 residues. With V trimmed by 3 bases and J by 2 bases, 11 bases remained unmatched. CDR3 sequence: CASSYTTGQGKPYEQYF. The CDR3 region has the DNA TGCGCCAGCAGCTACACTACGGGACAGGGGAAGCCCTACGAGCAGTACTTC.

A few counts support this clonotype. CDR3 sequence: CASSLDLVFGTYEQYF. Here the CDR3 DNA reads TGTGCCAGCAGCTTAGATCTTGTCTTCGGGACCTACGAGCAGTACTTC. The rearrangement joins TRBV11-2 to TRBJ2-7, with D possibly matching TRBD2 (5 bases). Trimming took off 0 bases at V and 2 bases at J, with 14 bases between the two ends. Per germline, CDR1 SGHAT and CDR2 FQNNGV. This CDR3 has 16 amino acids.

This rearrangement joins TRBV27 to TRBJ2-1; TRBD2 matches at 9 bases. The CDR3 contains 17 residues. V lost 4 bases to trimming and J lost 8 bases; unmatched junction nucleotides: 15. The germline CDR1 and CDR2 sequences are MNHEY and SMNVEV (reference sequence). CDR3 nucleotides: TGTGCCAGCAGTTCACCAATCCCGGGACTAGCTTGCCATGAGCAGTTCTTC. It yields the protein CASSSPIPGLACHEQFF.

The J gene is TRBJ1-1, the V gene TRBV6-2 or TRBV6-3, with 10 bases identical to TRBD1. The trim removed 6 bases at V and 0 bases at J, leaving 7 bases unmatched. Per germline, CDR1 MNHEY and CDR2 SVGEGT. This CDR3 has 16 amino acids. CDR3 DNA sequence: TGTGCCAGCAGAAACCGGGACAGGGGATTGAACACTGAAGCTTTCTTT. Residues: CASRNRDRGLNTEAFF.

This clonotype has a handful of counts. V usage is TRBV20-1 and J usage is TRBJ2-2; TRBD2 is a possible D gene (5 bases). CDR3 length: 15 amino acids. Between the trimmed V and J ends, which lost 0 bases and 3 bases, there was a span of 11 bases. Germline V lookup: CDR1 DFQATT, CDR2 SNEGSKA (reference sequence). The CDR3 here is CSARDRRQYTGELFF. In DNA, the CDR3 is TGCAGTGCTAGAGATCGGAGGCAGTACACCGGGGAGCTGTTTTTT.

This chain connects TRBV6-5 to TRBJ2-5; 9 bases are a match to TRBD1. The CDR3 covers 16 residues. Per germline, CDR1 MNHEY and CDR2 SVGAGI. The V and J ends lost 0 bases and 4 bases, in that order; junction bases with no gene match: 6. CDR3 DNA: TGTGCCAGCAGTTACTCACAGGGGGCGCAGGGAGAGACCCAGTACTTC. Translation gives CASSYSQGAQGETQYF.

This clonotype was recorded at least ten times. This rearrangement joins TRBV7-8 to TRBJ2-2; 7 bases are shared with TRBD2. The CDR3 is 17 amino acids. The germline V gene has CDR1 SGHVS and CDR2 FQNEAQ. J lost 4 bases, V lost 2 bases, and 10 bases had no gene match. The CDR3 region is CASSLLGLAVVTGELFF. The CDR3 DNA reads as TGTGCCAGCAGCTTATTAGGGCTAGCGGTGGTCACCGGGGAGCTGTTTTTT.

This clonotype was observed once. This rearrangement joins TRBV30 to TRBJ1-4; the match to TRBD1 covers 7 bases. The V segment lost 3 bases and the J segment 4 bases; nucleotides outside the gene matches: 2. CDR3 size: 13 residues. Germline values: CDR1 GTSNPN, CDR2 SVGIG (reference sequence). This chain's CDR3 is CAWSGTVNEKLFF. CDR3 sequence (DNA): TGTGCCTGGAGCGGGACAGTTAATGAAAAACTGTTTTTT.

This clonotype appeared many times. The gene calls are TRBV12-3 or TRBV12-4 and TRBJ1-2, with D tentatively TRBD1 (6 bases). CDR3 size: 13 residues. V gave up 8 bases and J gave up 1 base, with 11 bases separating them. CDR3 loop: CASQDRLNYGYTF. The CDR3 DNA sequence: TGTGCCAGCCAAGACAGGCTTAACTATGGCTACACCTTC.

Many counts were recorded for this clonotype. CDR3 in DNA: TGTGCCAGCAGCTCCAGCTTATTGGAGACCCAGTACTTC. It translates to CASSSSLLETQYF. The chain joins TRBV5-5 to TRBJ2-5; D is unclear. The V end lost 3 bases, the J end lost 5 bases, and 11 bases lay between the germline ends. The CDR3 contains 13 residues. Germline V gene lookup returns CDR1 SGHKS and CDR2 YYEKEE (reference sequence).

In the case of this clonotype: Possible read error: a much larger clone is one base away. The chain combines TRBV7-2 with TRBJ1-4; D call uncertain. V lost 6 bases and J 7 bases, leaving 12 bases between the germline ends. The CDR3 sequence is 13 residues long. Per germline, CDR1 SGHTA and CDR2 FQGNSA. CDR3 in DNA: TGTGCCAGCAGTCCCCGCGCAGTTGAAAAACTGTTTTTT. It translates to CASSPRAVEKLFF.

This clonotype was picked up a small number of times. The V gene is TRBV28, the J gene TRBJ2-7; TRBD1 aligns across 9 bases. This CDR3 has 15 amino acids. V shed 4 bases and J 2 bases; nucleotides not matched to a gene: 6. The germline V gene has CDR1 MDHEN and CDR2 SYDVKM. This chain's CDR3 is CASSSVTGGTYEQYF. DNA of the CDR3: TGTGCCAGCAGTTCTGTGACAGGGGGAACCTACGAGCAGTACTTC.

This clonotype has ten or more counts. The chain has TRBV5-1 and TRBJ1-2, with 8 bases that match TRBD1. V trimming: 2 bases; J trimming: 4 bases; junction bases outside the gene matches: 13. The CDR3 runs 17 residues. Per the germline V gene, CDR1 is SGHRS and CDR2 is YFSETQ. The CDR3 region has the DNA TGCGCCAGCAGCTTTACCGGGACAGGCGGCGGAAGCTATGGCTACACCTTC. Its translation: CASSFTGTGGGSYGYTF. Combining the CDR3 with reference TRBV5-1 and TRBJ1-2 gives the whole variable domain KAGVTQTPRYLIKTRGQQVTLSCSPISGHRSVSWYQQTPGQGLQFLFEYFSETQRNKGNFPGRFSGRQFSNSRSEMNVSTLELGDSALYLCASSFTGTGGGSYGYTFGSGTRLTVV.

This rearrangement joins TRBV20-1 to TRBJ1-2; no firm D call. Per germline, CDR1 DFQATT and CDR2 SNEGSKA (reference sequence). V lost 5 bases and J lost 5, with 15 bases in between. The CDR3 has 13 amino acids. The CDR3 loop reads CSAQTGFLYGYTF. CDR3 DNA sequence: TGCAGTGCTCAGACGGGATTCCTTTATGGCTACACCTTC.

This clonotype occurred many times. V and J are TRBV7-6 and TRBJ1-6, with D possibly matching TRBD1 (5 bases). The CDR3 loop spans 15 amino acids. The V and J ends lost 1 base and 8 bases respectively, with 12 bases between them. Germline values: CDR1 SGHVS, CDR2 FNYEAQ. The CDR3 is CASSLVGQGDSPLHF. DNA for the CDR3: TGTGCCAGCAGCTTAGTTGGGCAGGGAGATTCACCCCTCCACTTT.

The gene calls are TRBV7-3 and TRBJ2-2; D ambiguous. Germline CDR1 SGHTA, CDR2 FQGTGA. The V end lost 1 base, the J end lost 2 bases, and 5 bases lay between the germline ends. The length of the CDR3 is 14 residues. Written as DNA, the CDR3 is TGTGCCAGCAGCTTAAGGATTAACACCGGGGAGCTGTTTTTT. Amino acids: CASSLRINTGELFF.

This clonotype was counted ten times or more. The chain combines TRBV6-1 with TRBJ2-7; D possibly corresponds to TRBD2 (6 bases). The CDR3 is 13 amino acids. Germline V gene data show CDR1 as MNHNS and CDR2 as SASEGT. The ends were cut back, 5 bases at V and 5 bases at J, with 13 bases in the middle. The CDR3 DNA reads as TGTGCCAGCAGTATTATGGGGGGACACGAGCAGTACTTC. Translation gives CASSIMGGHEQYF.

This clonotype was counted at least ten times. The chain carries TRBV5-6 and TRBJ2-1; 10 bases align to TRBD1. This CDR3 has 16 amino acids. The trim removed 3 bases at V and 12 bases at J, leaving 15 bases unmatched. Per the germline V gene, CDR1 is SGHDT and CDR2 is YYEEEE. CDR3 sequence reads: CASSSRDRGSLFVQFF. The CDR3 nucleotides read TGTGCCAGCAGCTCTCGGGACAGGGGTTCCCTCTTTGTGCAGTTCTTC.